These 20 T cell receptor beta chains came from one sample sequenced in a study of cytomegalovirus exposure and HLA in healthy donors. It was with 60 Vbeta and 13 Jbeta primers that the PCR ran. Clones were read by immunoSEQ multiplex PCR, and TCRdb kept only the in-frame ones, dropping some. The sample shows some 120,000 clones, about 79% of them seen only once. Sequencing input: PBMCs. All receptors derive from a woman aged 50 to 65 in good health and CMV-seronegative.

The rearrangement joins TRBV6-5 to TRBJ2-2; D is perhaps TRBD1 (5 bases). This CDR3 has 13 residues. The V gene's germline CDR1 is MNHEY and CDR2 SVGAGI. Deletions cut 7 bases from V and 1 base from J, with 7 bases between. CDR3 sequence: CASTDRNTGELFF. CDR3 sequence (DNA): TGTGCCAGCACCGACAGGAACACCGGGGAGCTGTTTTTT.

This clone was seen only once. The gene calls are TRBV9 and TRBJ2-1; 9 bases agree with TRBD2. Unmatched junction bases numbered 2, after V lost 3 bases and J lost 7 bases. CDR1 is SGDLS and CDR2 is YYNGEE in the germline V gene. The CDR3 contains 13 residues. Written as DNA, the CDR3 is TGTGCCAGCAGCGGGACTAGCGAGAATGAGCAGTTCTTC. As protein: CASSGTSENEQFF.

The CDR3 DNA is TGTGCCAGCAGTTTATTTCTCGGAGAGACTAGCGTCCGAGAGACCCAGTACTTC. This translates into CASSLFLGETSVRETQYF. The V gene is TRBV28, the J gene TRBJ2-5; the match to TRBD2 covers 8 bases. CDR1 and CDR2 from the germline V gene are MDHEN and SYDVKM. Trimming at V came to 1 base and at J to 4 bases, leaving 14 bases not matched to a gene. The CDR3 totals 18 residues.

This clone was detected only once. The gene calls are TRBV2 and TRBJ2-1, with TRBD2 identical over 12 bases. Germline lookup yields CDR1 SNHLY and CDR2 FYNNEI. V lost 6 bases to trimming and J lost 7 bases; unmatched junction nucleotides: 25. CDR3 length: 21 amino acids. CDR3 residues: CASRGRRASGRAPRIINEQFF. The CDR3 region has the DNA TGTGCCAGCAGGGGCAGAAGGGCTAGCGGGAGGGCCCCCCGAATTATAAATGAGCAGTTCTTC.

CDR3 DNA sequence: TGTGCCAGCAGCCAAGCTCTCGGGACAGGGGCCCTCGGGAGCGGGAGAAGATTCGACGAGCAGTACTTC. This encodes CASSQALGTGALGSGRRFDEQYF. This chain connects TRBV14 to TRBJ2-7, with 10 bases identical to TRBD1. The germline V gene has CDR1 SGHDN and CDR2 FVKESK. This CDR3 has 23 residues. V was clipped by 1 base and J by 5 bases; unmatched bases: 29. The entire variable domain, with the rest obtained from reference TRBV14 and TRBJ2-7, is as follows: EAGVTQFPSHSVIEKGQTVTLRCDPISGHDNLYWYRRVMGKEIKFLLHFVKESKQDESGMPNNRFLAERTGGTYSTLKVQPAELEDSGVYFCASSQALGTGALGSGRRFDEQYFGPGTRLTVT.

The chain uses TRBV7-2 and TRBJ2-5, with a possible D match to TRBD2 (6 bases). The CDR3 runs 13 residues. The V gene's germline CDR1 is SGHTA and CDR2 FQGNSA. With 5 bases removed from V and 3 bases from J, the gap between germline ends came to 10 bases. The CDR3 DNA sequence: TGTGCCAGCAGCCCGACTAGTGAAGAGACCCAGTACTTC. Translated, it gives CASSPTSEETQYF.

The chain carries TRBV19 and TRBJ2-7; TRBD2 matches at 7 bases. The length of the CDR3 is 14 residues. V was pared by 5 bases and J by 4 bases, with 8 bases of the junction left unmatched. The germline gives CDR1 LNHDA, CDR2 SQIVND (reference sequence). The CDR3 bases are TGTGCCAGTAGTCTGGCTAGCGGCCAATACGAGCAGTACTTC. It specifies CASSLASGQYEQYF.

Worth noting for this clone: One end of the junction does not line up with germline, which may come from a read error. The chain joins TRBV7-9 to TRBJ1-6; TRBD1 aligns across 9 bases. Germline V gene sequence: CDR1 SEHNR, CDR2 FQNEAQ (reference sequence). The CDR3 has 16 amino acids. The CDR3 DNA follows: TGTTCCAGCAGCCGTTCCTCCGGGACAGGGCTTTCACCCCTCCACTTT. It yields the protein CSSSRSSGTGLSPLHF.

This clone was detected only once. The chain is built from TRBV19 and TRBJ1-1; perhaps TRBD1 as D (6 bases). Germline CDR1 and CDR2: LNHDA and SQIVND (reference sequence). The length of the CDR3 is 13 residues. With 6 bases removed from V and 4 bases from J, the gap between germline ends came to 12 bases. The CDR3 is CASSRGGGTEAFF. CDR3 in DNA: TGTGCCAGTAGCAGGGGCGGGGGCACTGAAGCTTTCTTT.

Turning to this clone: At one end the junction does not follow the germline gene, possibly because of a read error. V and J are TRBV2 and TRBJ1-6; a weak D match, TRBD1 (5 bases). This CDR3 is 12 amino acids long. CDR1 and CDR2 (germline): SNHLY, FYNNEI. CDR3 loop: CASSEQGALSEF. CDR3 nucleotide sequence: TGTGCCAGCAGTGAACAGGGTGCCCTTTCAGAGTTT.

V and J are TRBV4-3 and TRBJ2-7; 9 bases line up with TRBD2. V lost 2 bases, J lost 2 bases, and 4 bases stayed unmatched. The CDR3 consists of 15 residues. Germline assignment: CDR1 LGHNA and CDR2 YSLEER. The CDR3 reads CASSQLAGVTYEQYF. DNA for the CDR3: TGCGCCAGCAGCCAATTAGCGGGAGTTACCTACGAGCAGTACTTC.

This clone turned up a few times. The V gene is TRBV9, the J gene TRBJ2-3; 8 nucleotides agree with TRBD2. J lost 5 bases, V lost 0 bases, and 11 bases had no gene match. Looked up from germline, CDR1 is SGDLS and CDR2 is YYNGEE. The CDR3 is made up of 17 amino acids. CDR3 sequence: CASSVAQGLDPIDTQYF. The CDR3 DNA reads as TGTGCCAGCAGCGTAGCTCAGGGACTAGATCCAATAGATACGCAGTATTTT.

J is TRBJ1-1 and V is TRBV29-1; D ambiguous. The germline V gene has CDR1 SQVTM and CDR2 ANQGSEA. V lost 3 bases to trimming and J lost 7 bases, with 3 bases between them. The CDR3 loop spans 9 amino acids. In DNA, the CDR3 is TGCAGCGTTGATATTGAAGCTTTCTTT. Amino acid sequence: CSVDIEAFF. Full variable domain (remainder filled in from reference TRBV29-1 and TRBJ1-1): SAVISQKPSRDICQRGTSLTIQCQVDSQVTMMFWYRQQPGQSLTLIATANQGSEATYESGFVIDKFPISRPNLTFSTLTVSNMSPEDSSIYLCSVDIEAFFGQGTRLTVV.

The chain recombines TRBV19 with TRBJ1-1, with 8 bases aligning to TRBD1. Germline V gene data show CDR1 as LNHDA and CDR2 as SQIVND (reference sequence). CDR3 size: 15 residues. The trim removed 4 bases at V and 6 bases at J, leaving 10 bases unmatched. Written as DNA, the CDR3 is TGTGCCAGTAGTAGACAGGGGATTTCCGACGCTGAAGCTTTCTTT. Amino acid sequence: CASSRQGISDAEAFF.

The rearrangement links TRBV7-2 to TRBJ2-2, with D uncertain. V lost 5 bases, J lost 7 bases, and 11 bases lay in between. Looked up from germline, CDR1 is SGHTA and CDR2 is FQGNSA. CDR3 length: 13 residues. The CDR3 loop reads CASSLSVGGELFF. In DNA form, the CDR3 reads TGTGCCAGCAGCCTCAGCGTGGGCGGGGAGCTGTTTTTT.

The chain's CDR3 is CASSGDGRGLGDNEQFF. The CDR3 coding sequence is TGCGCCAGCAGTGGGGATGGGAGGGGACTAGGAGACAATGAGCAGTTCTTC. J is TRBJ2-1 and V is TRBV10-1; TRBD2 agrees at 8 bases. CDR3 length: 17 amino acids. In germline, CDR1 is WNHNN, CDR2 SYGVQD (reference sequence). The J segment lost 5 bases and the V segment lost 4 bases, leaving 13 bases of the junction unmatched.

This chain uses TRBV5-1 with TRBJ2-1; 9 bases match TRBD2. CDR1 and CDR2 (germline): SGHRS, YFSETQ. V dropped 0 bases and J dropped 5; count of bases not matched to a gene: 12. The CDR3 has 18 amino acids. The CDR3 protein is CASSLAGGAGGPNNEQFF. CDR3 in DNA: TGCGCCAGCAGCTTGGCAGGTGGTGCGGGAGGGCCTAACAATGAGCAGTTCTTC. Based on the CDR3 plus reference TRBV5-1 and TRBJ2-1, the full variable domain is KAGVTQTPRYLIKTRGQQVTLSCSPISGHRSVSWYQQTPGQGLQFLFEYFSETQRNKGNFPGRFSGRQFSNSRSEMNVSTLELGDSALYLCASSLAGGAGGPNNEQFFGPGTRLTVL.

This clone was counted once. The V gene is TRBV28, the J gene TRBJ2-3; D not resolved. The V and J ends lost 4 bases and 4 bases respectively, with 9 bases between them. The CDR3 consists of 13 residues. Germline V CDR1 and CDR2: MDHEN, SYDVKM. CDR3 DNA sequence: TGTGCCAGCAGTTCCTCCGGGTCAGATACGCAGTATTTT. It yields the protein CASSSSGSDTQYF.

The rearrangement uses TRBV6-4 and TRBJ1-2, with TRBD1 as a possible D gene (6 bases). Deletions cut 2 bases from V and 4 bases from J, with 14 bases between. This CDR3 contains 15 residues. Germline assignment: CDR1 MRHNA and CDR2 SNTAGT. CDR3: CASSDTPGAVYGYTF. The CDR3 bases are TGTGCCAGCAGTGACACCCCAGGGGCTGTCTATGGCTACACCTTC.

The genes are TRBV15 and TRBJ2-7; a weak D match, TRBD1 (5 bases). Trimming removed 3 bases at V and 2 bases at J, with 14 bases between. The CDR3 totals 15 residues. Per the germline V gene, CDR1 is LNHNV and CDR2 is YYDKDF (reference sequence). The DNA for the CDR3 is TGTGCCACCAGCAGCGAAAGACAGAGCACCTACGAGCAGTACTTC. It is translated as CATSSERQSTYEQYF.